These 32 T cell receptor beta chains were sequenced from one sample in a study of blood T cell repertoires in COVID-19. The table came from immunoSEQ multiplex PCR; TCRdb's copy has only in-frame clones and leaves some out. This table has about 190,000 clones, approximately 84% appearing once. The sample consisted of peripheral blood. The origin of the receptors is a woman between 65 and 79 years old with active or convalescent COVID-19.

The rearrangement uses TRBV27 and TRBJ2-2, with D tentatively TRBD2 (5 bases). Germline lookup yields CDR1 MNHEY and CDR2 SMNVEV (reference sequence). Trimming removed 0 bases at V and 3 bases at J, with 8 bases between. The CDR3 spans 15 residues. In DNA, the CDR3 is TGTGCCAGCAGTTTATCCCCTAGCTACACCGGGGAGCTGTTTTTT. Its protein product is CASSLSPSYTGELFF.

V is TRBV5-1 and J is TRBJ2-1, with 8 bases matching TRBD2. Losses at the gene ends were 4 bases for V and 0 bases for J; bases not matched to a gene: 12. The CDR3 runs to 18 residues. From germline, CDR1 is SGHRS and CDR2 YFSETQ. As DNA, the CDR3 is TGCGCCAGCAGCACCCGAGGTAGCGGGACGACCTCCTACAATGAGCAGTTCTTC. It encodes CASSTRGSGTTSYNEQFF.

The chain recombines TRBV29-1 with TRBJ2-1; tentatively, D is TRBD2 (6 bases). V was trimmed by 7 bases and J by 6 bases, leaving 16 bases between them. The CDR3 is 13 residues long. The germline V gene encodes CDR1 SQVTM and CDR2 ANQGSEA. This CDR3 reads CSAREREFNEQFF. The CDR3, as DNA: TGCAGCGCCCGGGAGCGCGAGTTCAATGAGCAGTTCTTC.

The chain carries TRBV18 and TRBJ1-1; TRBD1 matches at 8 bases. From germline, CDR1 is KGHSH and CDR2 LQKENI. After removal of 1 base from V and 6 bases from J, the junction contained 7 bases not matched to a gene. The CDR3 contains 15 residues. CDR3: CASSPRSLDRAEAFF. The CDR3 nucleotides read TGTGCCAGCTCACCACGGAGCCTGGACAGGGCTGAAGCTTTCTTT.

This chain links TRBV7-5 with TRBJ1-1; the D call of TRBD1 is as the table states it, not checked on the DNA. TRBV7-5 counts as a pseudogene. The CDR3 extends over 15 amino acids. The CDR3 is CVRSLCRGCGVRAFF. The CDR3 DNA follows: TGTGTCAGAAGCTTATGCAGGGGATGTGGAGTGAGGGCTTTCTTT.

The chain links TRBV7-9 to TRBJ1-1; 11 positions agree with TRBD1. CDR1 is SEHNR, CDR2 FQNEAQ, per germline (reference sequence). Trimming at V came to 5 bases and at J to 3 bases, leaving 14 bases not matched to a gene. The CDR3 length is 18 residues. DNA for the CDR3: TGTGCCAGCAGCCCCTTCCGGGACAGGGGGAGGGAGGACACTGAAGCTTTCTTT. It encodes CASSPFRDRGREDTEAFF.

V usage is TRBV27 and J usage is TRBJ2-3; 11 bases are shared with TRBD2. CDR1 and CDR2 (germline): MNHEY, SMNVEV (reference sequence). The V segment lost 5 bases and the J segment 5 bases; nucleotides outside the gene matches: 12. The CDR3 runs 17 residues. The CDR3 DNA is TGTGCCAGCAGTCGAAAGGGACTAGCGGCCATAGGAGATACGCAGTATTTT. As protein: CASSRKGLAAIGDTQYF.

This chain uses TRBV28 with TRBJ2-4, with TRBD2 matching over 10 bases. This CDR3 has 18 amino acids. The germline V gene has CDR1 MDHEN and CDR2 SYDVKM. V gave up 3 bases and J gave up 5 bases; unmatched junction bases: 13. The CDR3 spells CASSLVRVGGLAENIQYF. The CDR3 nucleotides are TGTGCCAGCAGTTTGGTCCGAGTGGGTGGACTAGCGGAAAACATTCAGTACTTC.

V is TRBV6-1 and J is TRBJ2-1; 13 nucleotides agree with TRBD2. The germline V gene encodes CDR1 MNHNS and CDR2 SASEGT. The CDR3 spans 17 residues. Trimming removed 0 bases from V and 4 bases from J; junction bases left unmatched: 3. The CDR3 is CASSEARTSGGYNEQFF. CDR3 DNA: TGTGCCAGCAGTGAAGCAAGGACTAGCGGGGGATACAATGAGCAGTTCTTC.

This clone was seen once. The gene calls are TRBV5-1 and TRBJ2-7; tentative D call: TRBD1 (6 bases). The CDR3 is 12 amino acids. Germline CDR1 reads SGHRS; CDR2 reads YFSETQ. The V end lost 2 bases, the J end lost 3 bases, and 6 bases lay between the germline ends. CDR3 protein: CASSLQGYEQYF. As DNA, the CDR3 is TGCGCCAGCAGCTTACAGGGCTACGAGCAGTACTTC.

This clone occurred once. The rearrangement joins TRBV18 to TRBJ1-5; 7 nucleotides align to TRBD1. Per germline, CDR1 KGHSH and CDR2 LQKENI. The CDR3 sequence is 16 residues long. With 4 bases clipped from V and 2 bases from J, the junction kept 8 bases outside the gene matches. The chain's CDR3 is CASSHDRVRGNQPQHF. CDR3 nucleotide sequence: TGTGCCAGCTCACACGACAGGGTGAGGGGCAATCAGCCCCAGCATTTT.

This chain joins TRBV6-5 and TRBJ2-7; D is unclear. V gave up 5 bases and J gave up 4 bases, with 12 bases separating them. The CDR3 is 13 residues long. Germline V CDR1 and CDR2: MNHEY, SVGAGI. CDR3 nucleotide sequence: TGTGCCAGCAGTCGAGGCTTACTATACGAGCAGTACTTC. Encoded protein: CASSRGLLYEQYF.

The chain couples TRBV2 to TRBJ1-2; no firm D call. Germline assignment: CDR1 SNHLY and CDR2 FYNNEI. This CDR3 is built from 13 residues. V was shortened by 4 bases and J by 2 bases, with 8 bases between the two germline ends. CDR3 bases: TGTGCCAGCAGTGTCGGAGTGAACTATGGCTACACCTTC. Translated, it gives CASSVGVNYGYTF.

The chain has TRBV29-1 and TRBJ2-1, with no clear D. Trimming stripped 2 bases from V and 6 bases from J, with 14 bases between. CDR1 SQVTM and CDR2 ANQGSEA come from the germline V gene. This CDR3 contains 14 residues. In DNA form, the CDR3 reads TGCAGCGTTGAACCCGCAGAGGTAGGCAATGAGCAGTTCTTC. It is translated as CSVEPAEVGNEQFF.

The rearrangement uses TRBV30 and TRBJ2-7, with 12 bases matching TRBD1. Trimming cost V 1 base and J 7 bases; bases outside gene matches: 5. Germline V gives CDR1 GTSNPN, CDR2 SVGIG (reference sequence). The length of the CDR3 is 14 residues. CDR3 sequence: CAWSAGQGAGEQYF. The DNA of the CDR3 is TGTGCCTGGAGTGCGGGACAGGGGGCGGGGGAGCAGTACTTC.

The V gene is TRBV5-6, the J gene TRBJ2-7; 8 nucleotides match TRBD2. This CDR3 comprises 16 residues. Germline trimming cut 0 bases from V and 6 bases from J; bases unmatched to any gene: 11. Germline lookup yields CDR1 SGHDT and CDR2 YYEEEE. The CDR3 DNA follows: TGTGCCAGCAGCTTGGTAGGTTGGCGGGAGGAGGGCGAGCAGTACTTC. Residues: CASSLVGWREEGEQYF. The whole variable domain, remainder taken from reference TRBV5-6 and TRBJ2-7, is DAGVTQSPTHLIKTRGQQVTLRCSPKSGHDTVSWYQQALGQGPQFIFQYYEEEERQRGNFPDRFSGHQFPNYSSELNVNALLLGDSALYLCASSLVGWREEGEQYFGPGTRLTVT.

This chain connects TRBV7-9 to TRBJ2-7; 11 bases line up with TRBD2. CDR1 is SEHNR and CDR2 is FQNEAQ in the germline V gene (reference sequence). V shed 4 bases and J 2 bases; nucleotides not matched to a gene: 10. This CDR3 comprises 17 residues. This CDR3 reads CASSSLPGLAAPYEQYF. The CDR3 DNA reads TGTGCCAGCAGCTCACTACCGGGACTAGCGGCCCCCTACGAGCAGTACTTC.

This rearrangement joins TRBV29-1 to TRBJ2-3, with D tentatively TRBD1 (6 bases). Germline CDR1 reads SQVTM; CDR2 reads ANQGSEA. V dropped 4 bases and J dropped 0 bases, with 8 bases sitting between them. The CDR3 loop spans 13 amino acids. This CDR3 is CSVVGQSTDTQYF. The CDR3 DNA follows: TGCAGCGTTGTAGGACAGAGCACAGATACGCAGTATTTT.

This chain uses TRBV30 with TRBJ1-1; D gene unclear. The CDR3 has 14 amino acids. Germline V gene lookup returns CDR1 GTSNPN and CDR2 SVGIG (reference sequence). V lost 2 bases and J 3 bases, leaving 13 bases between the germline ends. The CDR3 here is CAWSRGAMDTEAFF. Written as DNA, the CDR3 is TGTGCCTGGAGTCGGGGAGCCATGGACACTGAAGCTTTCTTT.

Written as DNA, the CDR3 is TGTGCCTGGAGTCGGCGCGTCCCGACTCATCTCTATGGCTACACCTTC. Translating gives CAWSRRVPTHLYGYTF. The rearrangement uses TRBV30 and TRBJ1-2; no clear D gene. The germline V gene has CDR1 GTSNPN and CDR2 SVGIG (reference sequence). This CDR3 spans 16 amino acids. Trimming shortened V by 2 bases and J by 4 bases, and 20 bases separated the two germline ends.

V usage is TRBV9 and J usage is TRBJ1-5; D is perhaps TRBD1 (6 bases). This CDR3 comprises 15 residues. V was cut by 0 bases and J by 5 bases, with 12 bases left in between. Germline assignment: CDR1 SGDLS and CDR2 YYNGEE. CDR3 sequence: CASSVAGQRDQPQHF. CDR3 nucleotides: TGTGCCAGCAGCGTAGCCGGACAGAGAGATCAGCCCCAGCATTTT. Filled out from reference TRBV9 and TRBJ1-5, the complete variable domain reads DSGVTQTPKHLITATGQRVTLRCSPRSGDLSVYWYQQSLDQGLQFLIQYYNGEERAKGNILERFSAQQFPDLHSELNLSSLELGDSALYFCASSVAGQRDQPQHFGDGTRLSIL.

V is TRBV4-1 and J is TRBJ2-3, with a weak D call TRBD2 (6 bases). This CDR3 has 19 amino acids. V lost 1 base and J lost 2, with 22 bases in between. In germline, CDR1 is MGHRA, CDR2 YSYEKL. CDR3 sequence (DNA): TGCGCCAGCAGCCAAGCTATTTGGAGGGCCCTTACATCCACAGATACGCAGTATTTT. It specifies CASSQAIWRALTSTDTQYF.

The chain employs TRBV5-1 and TRBJ1-6, with a possible D match to TRBD1 (5 bases). Trimming took off 4 bases at V and 6 bases at J, with 14 bases between the two ends. Germline loops: CDR1 SGHRS, CDR2 YFSETQ. The CDR3 extends over 15 amino acids. The DNA for the CDR3 is TGCGCCAGCAGCAAGACAGAGGATCGTAATTCACCCCTCCACTTT. This sequence encodes CASSKTEDRNSPLHF.

The chain recombines TRBV29-1 with TRBJ2-6; tentative D call: TRBD2 (6 bases). V was clipped by 4 bases and J by 1 base, with 14 bases between them. CDR1 is SQVTM, CDR2 ANQGSEA, per germline. The CDR3 loop spans 16 amino acids. Written as DNA, the CDR3 is TGCAGCGTTGTAGGAACGGAGGGGTCTGGGGCCAACGTCCTGACTTTC. This sequence encodes CSVVGTEGSGANVLTF. Full variable domain (missing parts from reference TRBV29-1 and TRBJ2-6): SAVISQKPSRDICQRGTSLTIQCQVDSQVTMMFWYRQQPGQSLTLIATANQGSEATYESGFVIDKFPISRPNLTFSTLTVSNMSPEDSSIYLCSVVGTEGSGANVLTFGAGSRLTVL.

J is TRBJ1-2 and V is TRBV7-2; a weak D match, TRBD1 (6 bases). Germline CDR1 is SGHTA and CDR2 is FQGNSA. Trimming stripped 5 bases from V and 2 bases from J, with 12 bases between. There are 14 residues in the CDR3. Written as DNA, the CDR3 is TGTGCCAGCAGCCGGGACATTCGAAACTATGGCTACACCTTC. It encodes CASSRDIRNYGYTF. The full variable domain, with the rest looked up from reference TRBV7-2 and TRBJ1-2, is GAGVSQSPSNKVTEKGKDVELRCDPISGHTALYWYRQSLGQGLEFLIYFQGNSAPDKSGLPSDRFSAERTGGSVSTLTIQRTQQEDSAVYLCASSRDIRNYGYTFGSGTRLTVV.

The chain couples TRBV11-2 to TRBJ1-1; a possible D gene is TRBD1 (6 bases). The CDR3 is made up of 15 amino acids. Germline V gene sequence: CDR1 SGHAT, CDR2 FQNNGV. V lost 5 bases and J 4 bases, leaving 17 bases between the germline ends. The CDR3 DNA is TGTGCCAGCAGCCGTCCGGGGGGGCCGAGCACTGAAGCTTTCTTT. Translated, it gives CASSRPGGPSTEAFF.

This clone showed up just a few times. The chain recombines TRBV27 with TRBJ2-1; 7 positions agree with TRBD2. CDR1 MNHEY and CDR2 SMNVEV come from the germline V gene (reference sequence). The V and J ends lost 2 bases and 7 bases, in that order; junction bases with no gene match: 14. The CDR3 loop spans 17 amino acids. CDR3 coding DNA: TGTGCCAGCAGTTTACGTAGATCTAGCGGACCCTCAAATGAGCAGTTCTTC. It codes for CASSLRRSSGPSNEQFF.

V and J are TRBV18 and TRBJ1-6; 7 bases are shared with TRBD1. The CDR3 runs to 15 residues. Germline V gives CDR1 KGHSH, CDR2 LQKENI. The ends lost 3 bases at V and 8 bases at J; junction bases unmatched: 7. CDR3 residues: CASSPSGTEYSPLHF. Written as DNA, the CDR3 is TGTGCCAGCTCACCCTCGGGGACAGAATATTCACCCCTCCACTTT.

This clone was picked up one time. The chain employs TRBV5-6 and TRBJ2-5; TRBD1 matches 9 bases. V was clipped by 2 bases and J by 5 bases; unmatched bases: 7. Germline V gene sequence: CDR1 SGHDT, CDR2 YYEEEE. The CDR3 covers 15 residues. CDR3 sequence: CASSFRDRAAETQYF. The CDR3 region has the DNA TGTGCCAGCAGCTTCCGGGACAGGGCGGCGGAGACCCAGTACTTC.

In DNA form, the CDR3 reads TGTGCCAGTAGTATGGGGGGTTGGGGCACAGATACGCAGTATTTT. Amino acids: CASSMGGWGTDTQYF. The chain recombines TRBV19 with TRBJ2-3; D possibly corresponds to TRBD2 (6 bases). V gave up 3 bases and J gave up 1 base, with 11 bases separating them. This CDR3 spans 15 amino acids. CDR1 and CDR2 (germline): LNHDA, SQIVND (reference sequence).

V is TRBV4-1 and J is TRBJ2-1, with 9 bases matching TRBD2. Trimming took 4 bases from V and 2 from J; bases not matched to a gene: 3. The germline CDR1 and CDR2 sequences are MGHRA and YSYEKL. This CDR3 has 15 amino acids. The CDR3 sequence: CASSRGGRAYNEQFF. The CDR3 nucleotides read TGCGCCAGCAGCCGGGGCGGGAGGGCCTACAATGAGCAGTTCTTC.

This sequence joins TRBV30 and TRBJ2-3, with D possibly being TRBD1 (7 bases). V was clipped by 0 bases and J by 2 bases, with 21 bases between them. The CDR3 consists of 18 residues. Germline V gives CDR1 GTSNPN, CDR2 SVGIG (reference sequence). The CDR3 sequence: CAWSVRGGTESSTDTQYF. CDR3 in DNA: TGTGCCTGGAGTGTACGGGGCGGGACAGAATCATCCACAGATACGCAGTATTTT.